These T cell receptor beta chains were read from a single sample in a study of OX40 agonist ivuxolimab in advanced cancers. The protocol was immunoSEQ multiplex PCR, while the TCRdb copy is restricted to in-frame clones and leaves out a portion. Of approximately 40,000 clones in the sample, roughly 90% are singletons; the top ten hold about a tenth. The source was CD4+ or CD8+ T cells sorted from blood, collected in a trial of the OX40 agonist ivuxolimab. Receptors originate from an adult with an advanced solid tumor such as melanoma, head and neck, liver or kidney cancer. CDR3s include the opening cysteine and the closing phenylalanine or tryptophan. A D gene is named only where the DNA matches it firmly. For some rows the clone size is stated as once, few or many, or as a class when expanded; others skip it.

cdr3_nt | cdr3_aa | clone_size | v_call | d_call | j_call
TGCGCCAGCAGCCAAGGACAGGCGAGTAACGACGAGCAGTACTTC | CASSQGQASNDEQYF | NA | TRBV4-1 | NA | TRBJ2-7
TGTGCCAGCAGCCAAGAGACCCAGTACTTC | CASSQETQYF | NA | TRBV7-8 | NA | TRBJ2-5
TGTGCCAGCTCCGGACTAGCGGGCTTGAGCACCGGGGAGCTGTTTTTT | CASSGLAGLSTGELFF | once | TRBV2 | TRBD2 | TRBJ2-2
TGTGCCTGGAGTCATGGGACAGGCGGCTACACCTTC | CAWSHGTGGYTF | NA | TRBV30 | TRBD1 | TRBJ1-2
TGCGCCAGCAGCCGAGGACAGGGTGCATGGGAGACCCAGTACTTC | CASSRGQGAWETQYF | medium-sized | TRBV5-1 | TRBD1 | TRBJ2-5
TGCGCCAGCGCCGCCCCCGGAGCGGGAGAGGGTGAGCAGTTCTTC | CASAAPGAGEGEQFF | NA | TRBV4-1 | TRBD2 | TRBJ2-1
TGTGCCAGCAGCTTGGGCCGGACTGCCACCTACGAGCAGTACTTC | CASSLGRTATYEQYF | once | TRBV5-4 | NA | TRBJ2-7
TGTGCCAGCAGCCCGACGGGGGCGACTGGGGCCAACGTCCTGACTTTC | CASSPTGATGANVLTF | NA | TRBV9 | NA | TRBJ2-6
TGTGCCAGCCCCCGGAGAGGCATGAACACTGAAGCTTTCTTT | CASPRRGMNTEAFF | once | TRBV6-1 | NA | TRBJ1-1
TGTGCCATCAGTGACTCGACAGGGGGGACAGATACGCAGTATTTT | CAISDSTGGTDTQYF | once | TRBV10-3 | TRBD1 | TRBJ2-3
TGTGCCAGCAGCTTGGCCGGGACAGGGGACCAGCCCCAGCATTTT | CASSLAGTGDQPQHF | NA | TRBV5-6 | TRBD1 | TRBJ1-5
TGTGCCAGCAGTTTACCGACAGAAAAGGATGAAAAACTGTTTTTT | CASSLPTEKDEKLFF | NA | TRBV28 | NA | TRBJ1-4
TGTGCCAGCAACGGACAGGGCTTAGATCAGCCCCAGCATTTT | CASNGQGLDQPQHF | NA | TRBV2 | TRBD1 | TRBJ1-5
TGCAGCGTTCGCTTAGGGGTTGGCGGGGAGCTGTTTTTT | CSVRLGVGGELFF | NA | TRBV29-1 | NA | TRBJ2-2
TGCGCCAGCAGCCTCCCCTCGTACGAGCAGTACTTC | CASSLPSYEQYF | NA | TRBV5-1 | NA | TRBJ2-7
TGTGCCAGCAGTCCCACGGGTAGCACCCATGAGCAGTTCTTC | CASSPTGSTHEQFF | NA | TRBV6-5 | NA | TRBJ2-1
TGTGCCATATATCCCGCGGACAGGGGCTACGAGCAGTACTTC | CAIYPADRGYEQYF | NA | TRBV7-9 | TRBD1 | TRBJ2-7
TGTGCTAGTGGTTTGGTAGAGGGTCTGAACACTGAAGCTTTCTTT | CASGLVEGLNTEAFF | once | TRBV12-5 | NA | TRBJ1-1
TGTGCCAGCAGTTCAGAGGGGGGGGGAACTGAAGCTTTCTTT | CASSSEGGGTEAFF | NA | TRBV27 | NA | TRBJ1-1
TGTGCCAGCAGTGTTCAGGAGACAACGATCCGAGAGACCCAGTACTTC | CASSVQETTIRETQYF | NA | TRBV2 | NA | TRBJ2-5
TGTGCCAGCAGCTCTTCAGGGGGCACCAATGAAAAACTGTTTTTT | CASSSSGGTNEKLFF | once | TRBV7-9 | TRBD1 | TRBJ1-4
TGTGCCAGCAGCCAACAGGGAAAGAATGAAAAACTGTTTTTT | CASSQQGKNEKLFF | NA | TRBV7-9 | NA | TRBJ1-4
TGCGCCAGCAGCCCGTATGGGGGGGTAGGGGGCAAGGCTGAAGCTTTCTTT | CASSPYGGVGGKAEAFF | once | TRBV4-1 | TRBD1 | TRBJ1-1
TGTGCCAGCAGCTACGCGGGAGACAATGAGCAGTTCTTC | CASSYAGDNEQFF | NA | TRBV9 | TRBD2 | TRBJ2-1